This T cell receptor (beta chain) was identified during a study of Graves' ophthalmopathy and Graves' hyperthyroidism. This clonotype was seen repeatedly, ten times or more. Germline trimming cut 6 bases from V and 5 bases from J; bases unmatched to any gene: 10. The CDR3 has 16 residues. From RNA, the CDR3 regions of TCR beta chains were amplified and sequenced. An opening RT-PCR round employed HTBI primers and preceded a second-round multiplex PCR. Via MiXCR, TCRdb re-called the multiplex PCR reads, giving one row per CDR3 protein. The sample contains over 200,000 distinct CDR3 sequences, about 32% of which appear only once.

This clonotype was obtained from a man aged 45-65 years with Graves' ophthalmopathy. The source material was peripheral blood. This sequence joins TRBV12-3 or TRBV12-4 and TRBJ2-2; 9 bases line up with TRBD2. The chain's CDR3 is CASRSLAGARTGELFF. In DNA, the CDR3 is TGTGCCAGCAGATCATTAGCGGGGGCGCGGACCGGGGAGCTGTTTTTT.